This TCR beta chain stems from a study of cytomegalovirus exposure and HLA in healthy donors. About this clone itself: The identical CDR3 is also encoded by other nucleotide sequences in the sample.

PCR employed 60 Vbeta and 13 Jbeta primers. Produced via immunoSEQ multiplex PCR; TCRdb's table is partial and in-frame only. The sample gives some 150,000 clones, around 77% of which show up once; roughly 3.5% is in the top ten. The sample was PBMCs. The TCR was taken from a man younger than 45 in good health and CMV-seropositive.

In DNA form, the CDR3 reads TGCGCCAGCAGCTTGGGACAGAGCTCCTACGAGCAGTACTTC. Translation: CASSLGQSSYEQYF. The rearrangement links TRBV5-1 to TRBJ2-7; TRBD1 might be the D (5 bases). The CDR3 extends over 14 amino acids. Germline values: CDR1 SGHRS, CDR2 YFSETQ. V was shortened by 0 bases and J by 0 bases, with 7 bases between the two germline ends.